This note documents a single T cell receptor beta chain sequence. The sample comes from a study of early T cells in non-severe SARS-CoV-2 infection. Overall study context: Sequenced material consisted of bulk RNA (from unsorted whole blood), and chains were unpaired.

TCRdb fed the 5' RACE reads into MiXCR, producing one record per CDR3 protein. This sample yields about 25,000 distinct CDR3 sequences, of which roughly 4.8% are seen a single time; 6.6% belongs to the top ten. The germline V gene encodes CDR1 SGHVS and CDR2 FNYEAQ. The CDR3 sequence is 15 residues long. J lost 4 bases, V lost 5 bases, and 4 bases had no gene match. The chain couples TRBV7-6 to TRBJ2-1; 11 bases line up with TRBD2. Sequenced: whole blood. The source of this sequence is an adult who was a healthcare worker with PCR-confirmed SARS-CoV-2 infection or an uninfected control (not recorded which). The CDR3 loop is CASSKGLADYNEQFF. DNA for the CDR3: TGTGCCAGCAGCAAGGGACTAGCGGATTACAATGAGCAGTTCTTC.